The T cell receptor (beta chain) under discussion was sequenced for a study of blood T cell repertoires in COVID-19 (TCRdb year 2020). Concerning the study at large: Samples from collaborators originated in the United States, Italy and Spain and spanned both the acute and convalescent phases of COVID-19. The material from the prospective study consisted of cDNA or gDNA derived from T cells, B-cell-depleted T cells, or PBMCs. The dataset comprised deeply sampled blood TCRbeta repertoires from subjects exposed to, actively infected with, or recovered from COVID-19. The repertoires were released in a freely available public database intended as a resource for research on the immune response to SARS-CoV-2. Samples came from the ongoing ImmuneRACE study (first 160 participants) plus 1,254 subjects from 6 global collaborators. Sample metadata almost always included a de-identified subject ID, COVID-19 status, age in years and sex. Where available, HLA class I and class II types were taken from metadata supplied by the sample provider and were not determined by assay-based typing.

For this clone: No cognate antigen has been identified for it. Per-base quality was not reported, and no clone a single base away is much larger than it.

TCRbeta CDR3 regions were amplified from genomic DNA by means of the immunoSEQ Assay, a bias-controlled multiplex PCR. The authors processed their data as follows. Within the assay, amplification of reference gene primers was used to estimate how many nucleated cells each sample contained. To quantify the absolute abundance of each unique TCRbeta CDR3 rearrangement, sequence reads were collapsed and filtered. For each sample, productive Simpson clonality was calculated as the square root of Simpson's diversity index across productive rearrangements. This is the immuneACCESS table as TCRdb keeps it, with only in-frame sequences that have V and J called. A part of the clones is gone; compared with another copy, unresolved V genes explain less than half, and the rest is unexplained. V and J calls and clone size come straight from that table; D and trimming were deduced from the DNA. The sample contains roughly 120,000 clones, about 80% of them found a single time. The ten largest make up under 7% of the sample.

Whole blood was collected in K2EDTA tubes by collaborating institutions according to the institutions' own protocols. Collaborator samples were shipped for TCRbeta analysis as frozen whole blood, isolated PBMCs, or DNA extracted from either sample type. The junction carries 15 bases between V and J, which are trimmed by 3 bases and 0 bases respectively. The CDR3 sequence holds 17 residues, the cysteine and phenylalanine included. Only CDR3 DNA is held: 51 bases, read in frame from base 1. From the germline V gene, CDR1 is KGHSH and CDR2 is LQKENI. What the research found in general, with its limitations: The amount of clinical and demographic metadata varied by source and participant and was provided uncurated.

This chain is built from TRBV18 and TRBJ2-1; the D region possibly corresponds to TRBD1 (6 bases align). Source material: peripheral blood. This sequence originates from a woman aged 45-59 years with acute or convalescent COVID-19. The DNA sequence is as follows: TGTGCCAGCTCACCGACAGGTAGTGTAAGCTCCTACAATGAGCAGTTCTTC. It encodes CASSPTGSVSSYNEQFF.